This T cell receptor (beta chain) was observed in a study of shared clonotypes between healthy human individuals. Study details: Per-donor plates numbered three CD4 naive, three CD4 memory, two CD8 naive and one CD8 memory.

Deletions cut 6 bases from V and 11 bases from J, with 14 bases between. The CDR3 extends over 12 amino acids. In germline, CDR1 is MNHNS, CDR2 SASEGT. Clones were sequenced by immunoSEQ multiplex PCR, and TCRdb holds only the in-frame ones, with some missing. Of about 2.4 million clones in the sample, around 94% were seen once. The chain carries TRBV6-1 and TRBJ1-5; no reliable D call. The TCR originated in a young man in good health. Input material: naive CD4+ T cells sorted from blood. The subset was: CD45RA+ positively selected. Here the CDR3 DNA reads TGTGCCAGCAGGACGGGCCTCGGGACCCAGCATTTT. It yields the protein CASRTGLGTQHF.